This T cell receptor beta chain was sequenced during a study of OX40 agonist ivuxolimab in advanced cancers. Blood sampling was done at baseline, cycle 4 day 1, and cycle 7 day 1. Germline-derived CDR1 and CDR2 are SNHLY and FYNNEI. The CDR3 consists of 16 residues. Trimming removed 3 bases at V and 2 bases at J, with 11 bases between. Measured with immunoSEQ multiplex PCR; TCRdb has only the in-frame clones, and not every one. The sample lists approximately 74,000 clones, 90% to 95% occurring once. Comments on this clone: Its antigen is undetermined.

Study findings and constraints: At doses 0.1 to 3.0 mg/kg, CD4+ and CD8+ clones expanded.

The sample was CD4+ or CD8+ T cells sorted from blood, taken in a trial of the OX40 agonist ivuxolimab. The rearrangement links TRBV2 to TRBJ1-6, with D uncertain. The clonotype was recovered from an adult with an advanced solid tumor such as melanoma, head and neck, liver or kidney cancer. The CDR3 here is CASSDVGGTYNSPLHF. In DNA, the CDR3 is TGTGCCAGCAGTGATGTAGGAGGGACCTATAATTCACCCCTCCACTTT.